Following are 22 T cell receptor beta chains from one sample sequenced in a study of CD8+ T cells in alopecia areata. Treatment of the sample: oral pan-JAK inhibitor, 5-10 mg twice daily. Following RNA extraction, reverse transcription yielded cDNA that acted as the sequencing template. Using immunoSEQ multiplex PCR, the repertoire was profiled, and TCRdb retains in-frame clones only, with some absent. The data hold roughly 100,000 clones, with 70% to 90% observed a single time. Material: CD8+ T cells sorted from blood, obtained between weeks 30 and 35, from a patient treated with tofacitinib. All receptors derive from a human donor with alopecia areata.

This clone was observed a few times. The V and J genes are TRBV30 and TRBJ2-3; D might be TRBD1 (6 bases). The CDR3 consists of 12 residues. Per the germline V gene, CDR1 is GTSNPN and CDR2 is SVGIG (reference sequence). V was trimmed by 2 bases and J by 6 bases, leaving 9 bases between them. The CDR3 reads CAWSQGIDTQYF. In DNA, the CDR3 is TGTGCCTGGAGTCAGGGGATCGATACGCAGTATTTT.

In this sample, this clone turned up a few times. This chain joins TRBV27 and TRBJ1-6; D gene ambiguous. Looked up from germline, CDR1 is MNHEY and CDR2 is SMNVEV (reference sequence). V lost 7 bases to trimming and J lost 0 bases, with 16 bases between them. The CDR3 length is 17 residues. CDR3 amino acids: CASNPNPISSYNSPLHF. The CDR3 coding sequence is TGTGCCAGCAACCCTAATCCGATAAGCTCCTATAATTCACCCCTCCACTTT.

The gene calls are TRBV29-1 and TRBJ2-3, with 13 bases identical to TRBD2. This CDR3 is built from 14 residues. Germline lookup yields CDR1 SQVTM and CDR2 ANQGSEA. With V trimmed by 7 bases and J by 6 bases, 7 bases remained unmatched. CDR3 DNA sequence: TGCAGCGCTGGACTAGCGGGAGTGGGGGATACGCAGTATTTT. It encodes CSAGLAGVGDTQYF.

The chain links TRBV4-1 to TRBJ1-2; maybe TRBD1 (5 bases). Germline V gene data show CDR1 as MGHRA and CDR2 as YSYEKL. The V gene lost 3 bases and the J gene lost 5 bases, with 13 bases spanning the gap. This CDR3 is 14 amino acids long. Here the CDR3 reads CASSHETGTYGYTF. The CDR3 DNA reads TGCGCCAGCAGCCACGAAACCGGGACTTATGGCTACACCTTC.

With respect to this clone: In the same sample, other DNA sequences code for this CDR3. The gene calls are TRBV4-1 and TRBJ2-7, with D hard to call. V was cut by 4 bases and J by 0 bases, with 16 bases left in between. CDR1 and CDR2 from the germline V gene are MGHRA and YSYEKL. This CDR3 has 16 residues. The CDR3 sequence is CASSPLGGSSSYEQYF. The CDR3 bases are TGCGCCAGCAGCCCCCTGGGTGGGTCCAGCTCCTACGAGCAGTACTTC.

This chain links TRBV4-1 with TRBJ1-2; D unresolved. The CDR3 is 15 amino acids. The germline gives CDR1 MGHRA, CDR2 YSYEKL. Trimming took 0 bases from V and 2 from J, leaving 10 bases between them. As DNA, the CDR3 is TGCGCCAGCAGCCAAGATCCAGAACAGAACTATGGCTACACCTTC. Amino acids: CASSQDPEQNYGYTF.

J is TRBJ2-7 and V is TRBV7-8; D not resolved. The CDR3 runs to 15 residues. Between the trimmed V and J ends, which lost 2 bases and 3 bases, there was a span of 14 bases. The germline gives CDR1 SGHVS, CDR2 FQNEAQ. The DNA of the CDR3 is TGTGCCAGCAGCTTAAACGGCGCAGGAGACTACGAGCAGTACTTC. Amino acid sequence: CASSLNGAGDYEQYF.

V gene TRBV29-1 combines with J gene TRBJ2-7; 8 nucleotides agree with TRBD1. V trimming: 6 bases; J trimming: 0 bases; junction bases outside the gene matches: 10. Per germline, CDR1 SQVTM and CDR2 ANQGSEA. The CDR3 consists of 15 residues. CDR3 bases: TGCAGCGTCGGAGGGACAGGTCCTAACTCCTACGAGCAGTACTTC. Translated: CSVGGTGPNSYEQYF.

This sequence joins TRBV5-6 and TRBJ2-1; D may match TRBD1 or TRBD2 (5 bases each). Deletions cut 3 bases from V and 5 bases from J, with 9 bases between. The CDR3 runs 13 residues. Per germline, CDR1 SGHDT and CDR2 YYEEEE. In nucleotides, the CDR3 is TGTGCCAGCAGCTCGGGGCTTAACAATGAGCAGTTCTTC. It translates to CASSSGLNNEQFF.

The V and J genes are TRBV7-2 and TRBJ2-7; TRBD2 might be the D (6 bases). This CDR3 region has 14 residues. Per germline, CDR1 SGHTA and CDR2 FQGNSA. V was trimmed by 3 bases and J by 3 bases, leaving 12 bases between them. The CDR3 loop reads CASSFGTPVYEQYF. The CDR3 nucleotides are TGTGCCAGCAGCTTCGGGACTCCTGTCTACGAGCAGTACTTC.

The chain recombines TRBV5-3 with TRBJ2-1, with D maybe TRBD1 (6 bases). TRBV5-3 is labeled an ORF, and its function is uncertain. V lost 1 base and J 0 bases, leaving 11 bases between the germline ends. This CDR3 region has 16 residues. The CDR3 is CARSLCRGSSYNEQFF. CDR3 nucleotide sequence: TGTGCCAGAAGCTTGTGCAGGGGAAGCTCCTACAATGAGCAGTTCTTC.

The rearrangement joins TRBV7-6 to TRBJ2-5, with D perhaps matching TRBD2 (5 bases). V gave up 5 bases and J gave up 3 bases, with 16 bases separating them. CDR1 is SGHVS and CDR2 is FNYEAQ in the germline V gene. The CDR3 covers 15 residues. The CDR3 DNA reads as TGTGCCAGCAGCCGGACGCTCTCGGGGAAAGAGACCCAGTACTTC. This translates into CASSRTLSGKETQYF. Supplemented by reference TRBV7-6 and TRBJ2-5, the full variable domain reads GAGVSQSPRYKVTKRGQDVALRCDPISGHVSLYWYRQALGQGPEFLTYFNYEAQQDKSGLPNDRFSAERPEGSISTLTIQRTEQRDSAMYRCASSRTLSGKETQYFGPGTRLLVL.

The chain links TRBV27 to TRBJ2-3; TRBD1 might be the D (5 bases). V was shortened by 1 base and J by 0 bases, with 17 bases between the two germline ends. CDR3 length: 18 residues. The germline V gene has CDR1 MNHEY and CDR2 SMNVEV (reference sequence). As DNA, the CDR3 is TGTGCCAGCAGTTTATATCGCTATAGGGGTGCTAGCACAGATACGCAGTATTTT. It yields the protein CASSLYRYRGASTDTQYF.

V gene TRBV27 combines with J gene TRBJ2-1; TRBD1 might be the D (6 bases). V gave up 4 bases and J gave up 6 bases, with 13 bases separating them. Germline CDR1 reads MNHEY; CDR2 reads SMNVEV (reference sequence). There are 14 residues in the CDR3. The CDR3: CASSSTIGGNEQFF. The CDR3 bases are TGTGCCAGCAGTTCCACGATAGGGGGCAATGAGCAGTTCTTC.

The rearrangement uses TRBV4-1 and TRBJ2-3, with 11 bases fitting TRBD2. CDR3 length equals 17 residues. Germline assignment: CDR1 MGHRA and CDR2 YSYEKL. V lost 2 bases and J lost 0; bases outside the gene matches: 4. The CDR3 sequence is CASSQFPSGGSTDTQYF. The CDR3 coding sequence is TGCGCCAGCAGCCAATTCCCTAGCGGGGGGAGCACAGATACGCAGTATTTT.

As concerns this clone: The same CDR3 also results from other DNA sequences found in this sample. The genes are TRBV27 and TRBJ2-7; either TRBD1 or TRBD2 may supply D (5 bases each). The CDR3 covers 12 residues. Trimming stripped 2 bases from V and 3 bases from J, with 5 bases between. The V gene's germline CDR1 is MNHEY and CDR2 SMNVEV (reference sequence). CDR3 sequence reads: CASSLGGYEQYF. CDR3 sequence (DNA): TGTGCCAGCAGTTTAGGGGGCTACGAGCAGTACTTC.

The chain uses TRBV4-1 and TRBJ1-3, with 8 bases aligning to TRBD1. The CDR3 spans 15 residues. V lost 5 bases and J lost 0; bases outside the gene matches: 3. Germline lookup yields CDR1 MGHRA and CDR2 YSYEKL. CDR3 protein: CASSVGQDSGNTIYF. CDR3 in DNA: TGCGCCAGCAGCGTGGGACAGGACTCTGGAAACACCATATATTTT.

The chain employs TRBV9 and TRBJ1-3; D uncertain. V gave up 3 bases and J gave up 4 bases, with 5 bases separating them. The CDR3 sequence is 12 residues long. Germline V lookup: CDR1 SGDLS, CDR2 YYNGEE. CDR3: CASSESGNTIYF. CDR3 in DNA: TGTGCCAGCAGCGAGAGCGGAAACACCATATATTTT. The full variable domain, its missing parts supplied by reference TRBV9 and TRBJ1-3, is DSGVTQTPKHLITATGQRVTLRCSPRSGDLSVYWYQQSLDQGLQFLIQYYNGEERAKGNILERFSAQQFPDLHSELNLSSLELGDSALYFCASSESGNTIYFGEGSWLTVV.

This chain links TRBV7-9 with TRBJ1-2; D is uncertain. The germline V and J ends were trimmed by 6 bases and 6 bases, with 17 bases remaining between them. CDR3 length: 14 amino acids. Germline V gene lookup returns CDR1 SEHNR and CDR2 FQNEAQ (reference sequence). DNA of the CDR3: TGTGCCAGCAGACGAATTGGACTAGAGGATGGCTACACCTTC. This gives the protein CASRRIGLEDGYTF.

The chain is built from TRBV19 and TRBJ1-1; 8 bases align to TRBD1. Germline lookup yields CDR1 LNHDA and CDR2 SQIVND (reference sequence). V lost 4 bases to trimming and J lost 5 bases; unmatched junction nucleotides: 12. This CDR3 spans 16 amino acids. As DNA, the CDR3 is TGTGCCAGTAGTACCCGGGACAGGTTACGGGGGACTGAAGCTTTCTTT. Amino acid sequence: CASSTRDRLRGTEAFF.

V is TRBV27 and J is TRBJ2-2; 9 bases are shared with TRBD1. CDR3 length: 19 amino acids. CDR1 and CDR2 (germline): MNHEY, SMNVEV (reference sequence). J lost 0 bases, V lost 5 bases, and 13 bases had no gene match. The CDR3 loop reads CASSRHPGTGSANTGELFF. CDR3 in DNA: TGTGCCAGCAGTCGACATCCCGGGACAGGGAGCGCGAACACCGGGGAGCTGTTTTTT.

CDR3 nucleotide sequence: TGTGCCTGGAGTGTGGGGGGGATGAGTGGCTACACCTTC. It encodes CAWSVGGMSGYTF. The chain combines TRBV30 with TRBJ1-2; TRBD1 is a possible D gene (5 bases). CDR3 size: 13 residues. The germline V gene encodes CDR1 GTSNPN and CDR2 SVGIG (reference sequence). The germline V and J ends were trimmed by 0 bases and 7 bases, with 12 bases remaining between them.